This T cell receptor (beta chain) was recovered during a study of blood T cell repertoires in COVID-19 (dated by TCRdb to about 2020). Study-level background: The collaborator samples originated in the United States, Italy and Spain and spanned the acute and convalescent phases of COVID-19. Sample metadata almost always included a de-identified subject ID, COVID-19 status, age in years and sex. The repertoires were released in a freely available public database intended as a resource for research on the immune response to SARS-CoV-2. The material from the prospective study consisted of cDNA or gDNA derived from T cells, B-cell-depleted T cells, or PBMCs. Samples came from the ongoing ImmuneRACE study (first 160 participants) plus 1,254 subjects from 6 global collaborators. Where HLA class I and class II types were available, the types were taken from metadata supplied by the sample provider, not from assay-based typing. The dataset comprised deeply sampled blood TCRbeta repertoires from subjects exposed to, actively infected with, or recovered from COVID-19. Findings and caveats that apply to the study as a whole: Clinical and demographic metadata were provided uncurated, with the amount varying by source and participant.

On this clone: The target of this receptor is not known. No base quality information exists; no much larger clone differs at one position.

Looking up the germline V gene (reference sequence) yields CDR1 SEHNR and CDR2 FQNEAQ. The CDR3 starts with the cysteine, ends with the phenylalanine, and has 13 residues. Solely the CDR3 DNA is kept, with 39 bases framed from the first base. V is clipped by 6 bases and J by 7 bases, and the sequence between their germline boundaries is 10 bases long. The immunoSEQ Assay, a bias-controlled multiplex PCR, was used to amplify TCRbeta CDR3 regions from genomic DNA. The published analysis was carried out like this. The number of nucleated cells in each sample was estimated by amplification of reference gene primers within the assay. To quantify the absolute abundance of each unique TCRbeta CDR3 rearrangement, sequence reads were collapsed and filtered. For each sample, productive Simpson clonality was calculated as the square root of Simpson's diversity index across productive rearrangements. TCRdb took this table from immuneACCESS and kept in-frame rearrangements with V and J called. Such tables lack part of the clones; where checked against another copy, unresolved V genes explain under half of the gap, and the rest is unexplained. The DNA was the basis for D and trimming; V, J and clone size are from that table. The sample has fewer than 300,000 clones on record, about nine tenths of them singletons. In total, the top ten clones hold about 1.1% of the sample.

In the prospective study, participants were roughly 18 to 100 years old, resided in fewer than 25 geographic areas of the United States, and were enrolled through a virtual design. In the prospective study, cohorts were assigned on the basis of participant-reported clinical history obtained from a screening survey and a study questionnaire. ImmuneRACE Cohort 3 recovered participants were defined by two consecutive negative NP/OP PCR tests, healthcare professional clearance, or symptom resolution. In the prospective study, whole blood, serum and a nasopharyngeal or oropharyngeal swab were collected from each participant by mobile phlebotomists. Prospective study participants could optionally give additional blood draws and questionnaires over an approximately two-month period. Blood samples from the prospective study were shipped frozen or at room temperature prior to DNA extraction.

In this chain, TRBV7-9 is recombined with TRBJ1-6, and TRBD1 may be the D gene, going by 6 matching bases. The sample was PBMCs or T cells enriched from blood (not recorded which). This TCR was sampled from a woman aged 30 to 39 who had recovered from COVID-19. The nucleotide sequence reads as follows: TGTGCCAGCAGGGACAGAAGCAATTCACCCCTCCACTTT. Its translation is CASRDRSNSPLHF.